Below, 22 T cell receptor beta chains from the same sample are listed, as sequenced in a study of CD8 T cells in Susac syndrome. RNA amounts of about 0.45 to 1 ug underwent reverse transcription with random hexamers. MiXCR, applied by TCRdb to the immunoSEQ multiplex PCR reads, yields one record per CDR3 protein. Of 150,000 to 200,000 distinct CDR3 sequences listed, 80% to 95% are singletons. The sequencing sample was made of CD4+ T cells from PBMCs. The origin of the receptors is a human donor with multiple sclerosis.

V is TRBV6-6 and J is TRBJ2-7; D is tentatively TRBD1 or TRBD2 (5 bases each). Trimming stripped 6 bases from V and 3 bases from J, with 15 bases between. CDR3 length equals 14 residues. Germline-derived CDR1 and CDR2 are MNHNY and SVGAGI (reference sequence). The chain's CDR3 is CASRTAGSIYEQYF. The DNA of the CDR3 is TGTGCCAGCAGAACCGCAGGGAGCATCTACGAGCAGTACTTC.

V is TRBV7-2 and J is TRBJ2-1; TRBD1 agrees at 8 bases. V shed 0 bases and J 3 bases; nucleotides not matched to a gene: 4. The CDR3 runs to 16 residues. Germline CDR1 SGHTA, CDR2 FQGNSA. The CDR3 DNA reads TGTGCCAGCAGCTTAGCCCCGGGACAGGTCTACAATGAGCAGTTCTTC. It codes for CASSLAPGQVYNEQFF. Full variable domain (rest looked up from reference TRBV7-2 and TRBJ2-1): GAGVSQSPSNKVTEKGKDVELRCDPISGHTALYWYRQSLGQGLEFLIYFQGNSAPDKSGLPSDRFSAERTGGSVSTLTIQRTQQEDSAVYLCASSLAPGQVYNEQFFGPGTRLTVL.

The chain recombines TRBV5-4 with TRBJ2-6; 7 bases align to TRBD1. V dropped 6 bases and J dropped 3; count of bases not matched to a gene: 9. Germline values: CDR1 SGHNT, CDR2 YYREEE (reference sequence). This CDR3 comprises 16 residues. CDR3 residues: CASKRQGSFGANVLTF. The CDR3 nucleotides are TGTGCCAGCAAGAGACAGGGCAGCTTTGGGGCCAACGTCCTGACTTTC.

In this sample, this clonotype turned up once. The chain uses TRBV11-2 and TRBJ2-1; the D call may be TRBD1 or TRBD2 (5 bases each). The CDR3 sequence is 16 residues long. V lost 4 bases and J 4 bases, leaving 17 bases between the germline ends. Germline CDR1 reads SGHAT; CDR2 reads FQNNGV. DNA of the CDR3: TGTGCCAGCAGCTCCCCCCTTCTCGGGGCTTACAATGAGCAGTTCTTC. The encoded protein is CASSSPLLGAYNEQFF.

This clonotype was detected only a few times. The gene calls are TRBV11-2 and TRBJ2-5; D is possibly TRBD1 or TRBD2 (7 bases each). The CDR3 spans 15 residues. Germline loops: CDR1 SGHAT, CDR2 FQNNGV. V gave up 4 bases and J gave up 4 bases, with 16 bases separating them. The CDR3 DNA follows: TGTGCCAGCAGCTCGAGACAGGGAGGGGGAGAGACCCAGTACTTC. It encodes CASSSRQGGGETQYF.

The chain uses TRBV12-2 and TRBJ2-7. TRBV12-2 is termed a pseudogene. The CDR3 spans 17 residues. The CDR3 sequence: CASRSILLRFRTHEQYF. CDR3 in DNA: TGTGCAAGTCGCTCTATCTTGTTGAGGTTTCGAACCCACGAGCAGTACTTC.

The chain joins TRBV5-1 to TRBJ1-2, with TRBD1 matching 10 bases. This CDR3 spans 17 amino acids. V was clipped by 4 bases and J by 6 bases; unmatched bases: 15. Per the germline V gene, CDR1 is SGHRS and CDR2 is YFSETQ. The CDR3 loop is CASSTLTLGDRGNGYTF. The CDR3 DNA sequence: TGCGCCAGCAGCACCCTGACACTTGGGGACAGGGGTAATGGCTACACCTTC.

The CDR3 bases are TGTGCCAGCACGCCAGGGGCCCTGAGGGAGACCCAGTACTTC. Translated, it gives CASTPGALRETQYF. This sequence joins TRBV25-1 and TRBJ2-5, with D maybe TRBD1 (6 bases). This CDR3 is 14 amino acids long. Trimming removed 7 bases at V and 5 bases at J, with 17 bases between. Germline CDR1 and CDR2: MGHDK and SYGVNS.

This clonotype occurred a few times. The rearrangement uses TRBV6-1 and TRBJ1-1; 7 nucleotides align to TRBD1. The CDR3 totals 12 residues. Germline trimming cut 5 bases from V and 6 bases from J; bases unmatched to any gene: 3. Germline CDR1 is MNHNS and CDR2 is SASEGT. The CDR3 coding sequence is TGTGCCAGCAGTCTCGGGACAGCTGAAGCTTTCTTT. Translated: CASSLGTAEAFF.

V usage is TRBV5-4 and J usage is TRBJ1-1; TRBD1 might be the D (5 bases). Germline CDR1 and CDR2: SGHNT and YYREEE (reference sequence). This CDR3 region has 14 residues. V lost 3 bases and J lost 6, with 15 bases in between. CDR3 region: CASSWDLGTAEAFF. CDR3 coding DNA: TGTGCCAGCAGCTGGGACCTAGGAACGGCTGAAGCTTTCTTT.

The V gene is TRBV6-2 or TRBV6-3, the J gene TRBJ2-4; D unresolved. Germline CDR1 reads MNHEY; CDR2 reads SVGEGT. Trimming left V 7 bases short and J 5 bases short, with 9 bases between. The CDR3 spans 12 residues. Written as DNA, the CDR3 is TGTGCCAGCAAAGCCCAGGAAAACATTCAGTACTTC. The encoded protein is CASKAQENIQYF.

This CDR3 reads CASSAFGSSYEQYF. CDR3 nucleotide sequence: TGTGCCAGCAGCGCCTTTGGCAGCTCCTACGAGCAGTACTTC. The chain links TRBV3-1 to TRBJ2-7; no definite D call. The CDR3 length is 14 residues. Germline V gene lookup returns CDR1 LGHDT and CDR2 YNNKEL (reference sequence). The V and J ends lost 5 bases and 0 bases respectively, with 11 bases between them.

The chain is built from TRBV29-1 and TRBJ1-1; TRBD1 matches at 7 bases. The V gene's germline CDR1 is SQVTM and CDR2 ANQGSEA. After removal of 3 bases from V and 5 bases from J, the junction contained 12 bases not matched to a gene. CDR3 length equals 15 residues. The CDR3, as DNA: TGCAGCGTTGATCATACAGGGGTAGGTCGGACTGAAGCTTTCTTT. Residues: CSVDHTGVGRTEAFF.

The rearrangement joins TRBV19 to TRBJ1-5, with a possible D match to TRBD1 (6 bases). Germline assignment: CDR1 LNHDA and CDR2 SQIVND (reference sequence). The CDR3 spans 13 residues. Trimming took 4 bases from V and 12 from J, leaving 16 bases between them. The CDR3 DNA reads TGTGCCAGTAGTACCACCTACAGGGATTACCAGCATTTT. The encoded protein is CASSTTYRDYQHF.

Here the CDR3 reads CASSSYEETQYF. The CDR3 DNA is TGTGCCAGCAGCTCTTACGAGGAGACCCAGTACTTC. This chain joins TRBV5-4 and TRBJ2-5; D gene ambiguous. V was pared by 3 bases and J by 5 bases, with 8 bases between. The CDR3 runs to 12 residues. The germline V gene encodes CDR1 SGHNT and CDR2 YYREEE (reference sequence).

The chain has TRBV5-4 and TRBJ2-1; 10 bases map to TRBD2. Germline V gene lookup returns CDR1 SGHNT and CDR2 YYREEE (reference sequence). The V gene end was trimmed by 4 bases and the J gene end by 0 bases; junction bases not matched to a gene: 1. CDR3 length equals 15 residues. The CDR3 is CASSRTSGSYNEQFF. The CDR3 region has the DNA TGTGCCAGCAGCCGGACTAGCGGCTCCTACAATGAGCAGTTCTTC. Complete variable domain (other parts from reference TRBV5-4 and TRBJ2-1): ETGVTQSPTHLIKTRGQQVTLRCSSQSGHNTVSWYQQALGQGPQFIFQYYREEENGRGNFPPRFSGLQFPNYSSELNVNALELDDSALYLCASSRTSGSYNEQFFGPGTRLTVL.

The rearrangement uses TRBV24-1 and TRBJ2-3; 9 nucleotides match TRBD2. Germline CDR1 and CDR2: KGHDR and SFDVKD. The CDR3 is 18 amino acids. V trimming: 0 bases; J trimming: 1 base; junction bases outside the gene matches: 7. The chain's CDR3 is CATSDLRQRGAGTDTQYF. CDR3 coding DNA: TGTGCCACCAGTGATTTGAGACAGCGGGGGGCCGGCACAGATACGCAGTATTTT.

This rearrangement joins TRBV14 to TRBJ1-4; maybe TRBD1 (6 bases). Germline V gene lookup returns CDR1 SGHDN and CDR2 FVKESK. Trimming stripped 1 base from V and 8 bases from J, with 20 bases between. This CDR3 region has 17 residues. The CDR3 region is CASSQGRGSAWGEKLFF. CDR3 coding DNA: TGTGCCAGCAGCCAAGGAAGGGGGAGCGCTTGGGGGGAAAAACTGTTTTTT.

The CDR3 region is CASAGAYGYTF. The CDR3 DNA reads as TGTGCCAGCGCGGGTGCCTATGGCTACACCTTC. V gene TRBV12-3 or TRBV12-4 combines with J gene TRBJ1-2; no firm D call. This CDR3 is built from 11 residues. V was shortened by 8 bases and J by 4 bases, with 8 bases between the two germline ends.

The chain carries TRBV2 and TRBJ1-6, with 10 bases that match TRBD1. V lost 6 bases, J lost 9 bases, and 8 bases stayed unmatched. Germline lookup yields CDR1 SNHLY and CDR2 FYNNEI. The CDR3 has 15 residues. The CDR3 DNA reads TGTGCCAGCAGGGATTACCGGGACAGGGGTTCACCCCTCCACTTT. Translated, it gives CASRDYRDRGSPLHF.

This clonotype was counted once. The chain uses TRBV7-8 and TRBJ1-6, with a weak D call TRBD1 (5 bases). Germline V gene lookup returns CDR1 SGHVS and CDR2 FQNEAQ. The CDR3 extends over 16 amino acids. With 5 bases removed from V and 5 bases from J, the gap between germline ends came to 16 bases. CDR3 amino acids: CASSPLTGTNNSPLHF. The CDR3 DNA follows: TGTGCCAGCAGCCCTTTGACCGGGACCAATAATTCACCCCTCCACTTT.

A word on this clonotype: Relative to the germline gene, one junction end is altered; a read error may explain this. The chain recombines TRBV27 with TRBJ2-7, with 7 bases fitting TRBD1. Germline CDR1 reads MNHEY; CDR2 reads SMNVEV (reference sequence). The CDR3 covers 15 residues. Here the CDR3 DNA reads TGTGCCAGCAGTTCAGCAGACAGGGTCAAGGGCGAGCAGCACTTC. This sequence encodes CASSSADRVKGEQHF.